This is a list of T cell receptor beta chains from one sample in a study of neoadjuvant anti-PD-1 for oral cavity cancer. Using immunoSEQ multiplex PCR, the repertoire was profiled, and TCRdb retains in-frame clones only, with some absent. The sample has 60,000 to 75,000 clones, around 88% seen once. Sequencing was performed on PBMCs, taken before nivolumab (anti-PD-1) treatment. These receptors came from a person aged 40 to 85 with oral cavity squamous cell carcinoma. The CDR3 runs from the conserved cysteine through the conserved F or W. Fields, in order: CDR3 protein, CDR3 DNA, J gene, D gene, V gene. The D gene is left open where the match is weak.

CASSPPSGRHEQFF,TGTGCCAGCAGCCCCCCTAGCGGGAGACATGAGCAGTTCTTC,TRBJ2-1,TRBD2,TRBV11-3
CASSPGGRGTGELFF,TGCGCCAGCAGCCCGGGAGGAAGGGGTACCGGGGAGCTGTTTTTT,TRBJ2-2,TRBD2,TRBV5-1
CATSRSGDNDNEQFF,TGTGCCACCAGCAGATCGGGGGACAATGACAATGAGCAGTTCTTC,TRBJ2-1,-,TRBV15
CASSSREGSYGYTF,TGTGCCAGTAGTAGCAGAGAGGGTAGCTATGGCTACACCTTC,TRBJ1-2,-,TRBV19
CASSFILPGGNTDTQYF,TGTGCCAGCAGCTTCATCCTCCCGGGGGGAAACACAGATACGCAGTATTTT,TRBJ2-3,TRBD2,TRBV7-8
CASSLNSWGTDTQYF,TGTGCCAGCAGCTTGAACAGTTGGGGCACAGATACGCAGTATTTT,TRBJ2-3,-,TRBV5-8
CASSQRGAAYEQYF,TGCGCCAGCAGCCAAAGGGGGGCTGCCTACGAGCAGTACTTC,TRBJ2-7,-,TRBV4-1
CASSPQVGYTF,TGTGCCAGCAGCCCACAGGTCGGCTACACCTTC,TRBJ1-2,-,TRBV7-9
CAWGTGFQPQHF,TGTGCCTGGGGGACAGGGTTTCAGCCCCAGCATTTT,TRBJ1-5,TRBD1,TRBV30
CASRLWTAPYGYTF,TGTGCCAGCAGACTATGGACGGCCCCCTATGGCTACACCTTC,TRBJ1-2,-,TRBV11-2
CSVVLPRGGGEAFF,TGCAGCGTTGTCCTGCCGCGCGGGGGCGGTGAAGCTTTCTTT,TRBJ1-1,-,TRBV29-1
CASGFGGGKEKLFF,TGTGCCAGCGGTTTTGGGGGAGGAAAGGAAAAACTGTTTTTT,TRBJ1-4,-,TRBV11-2
CASGQHEQYF,TGTGCCAGCGGGCAGCACGAGCAGTACTTC,TRBJ2-7,-,TRBV6-5
CAWSRERSGYTF,TGTGCCTGGAGTCGGGAGCGCTCCGGCTACACCTTC,TRBJ1-2,-,TRBV30
CASSLATGRTEAFF,TGTGCCAGCAGCTTAGCCACAGGGAGGACTGAAGCTTTCTTT,TRBJ1-1,-,TRBV11-1
CASSGAGGSSYNEQFF,TGTGCCAGCAGTGGGGCCGGGGGGAGCTCCTACAATGAGCAGTTCTTC,TRBJ2-1,TRBD2,TRBV6-4
CASKGQGFTDTQYF,TGTGCCAGCAAAGGGCAGGGGTTCACAGATACGCAGTATTTT,TRBJ2-3,-,TRBV14
CASSVQGESSPLHF,TGTGCCAGCAGTGTCCAGGGGGAAAGTTCACCCCTCCACTTT,TRBJ1-6,TRBD1,TRBV2
CAILHLINNEQFF,TGTGCCATCTTGCACCTAATTAACAATGAGCAGTTCTTC,TRBJ2-1,-,TRBV6-1
CASSALQGAWGTDTQYF,TGCGCCAGCAGTGCCCTACAGGGGGCATGGGGCACAGATACGCAGTATTTT,TRBJ2-3,TRBD1,TRBV10-2
CASSLAQNTDTQYF,TGCGCCAGCAGCTTGGCCCAGAACACAGATACGCAGTATTTT,TRBJ2-3,-,TRBV5-1
CASSYSRGVGTGELFF,TGTGCCAGCAGTTACTCTCGGGGGGTGGGCACCGGGGAGCTGTTTTTT,TRBJ2-2,TRBD2,TRBV6-5
CASSLGQSETQYF,TGTGCCAGCAGCTTGGGACAATCAGAGACCCAGTACTTC,TRBJ2-5,-,TRBV11-3
CASHRGSGTEAFF,TGCGCCAGCCACAGGGGCTCGGGGACTGAAGCTTTCTTT,TRBJ1-1,TRBD1,TRBV5-1
CSGGRRQEQYF,TGCAGCGGGGGACGGAGGCAGGAGCAGTACTTC,TRBJ2-7,-,TRBV29-1
CASKSLAGVADTQYF,TGTGCCAGCAAATCCCTAGCGGGAGTCGCGGATACGCAGTATTTT,TRBJ2-3,TRBD2,TRBV6-5
CASSSVEGEVSDTQYF,TGTGCCAGTAGTAGCGTGGAGGGGGAGGTCTCAGATACGCAGTATTTT,TRBJ2-3,-,TRBV19
CASSQPGQVGQPQHF,TGCGCCAGCAGCCAGCCAGGACAGGTTGGGCAGCCCCAGCATTTT,TRBJ1-5,TRBD1,TRBV4-1